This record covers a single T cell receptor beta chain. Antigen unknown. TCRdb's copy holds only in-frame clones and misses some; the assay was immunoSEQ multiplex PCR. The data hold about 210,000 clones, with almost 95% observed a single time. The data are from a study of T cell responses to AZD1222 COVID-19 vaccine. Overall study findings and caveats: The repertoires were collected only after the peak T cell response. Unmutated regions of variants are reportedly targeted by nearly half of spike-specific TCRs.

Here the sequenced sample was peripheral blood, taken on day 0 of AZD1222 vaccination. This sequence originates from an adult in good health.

CDR3 in DNA: TGTGCCAGTAGTGTAGGACAGGTCGGCGAGCAGTACTTC. Translated: CASSVGQVGEQYF. J is TRBJ2-7 and V is TRBV19; 7 nucleotides align to TRBD1. V was clipped by 5 bases and J by 6 bases; unmatched bases: 7. The CDR3 length is 13 residues. Germline values: CDR1 LNHDA, CDR2 SQIVND (reference sequence).